This is a list of T cell receptor beta chains from one sample in a study of OX40 agonist ivuxolimab in advanced cancers. Data came from immunoSEQ multiplex PCR; TCRdb stores just in-frame clones and leaves some out. The data show tens of thousands of clones, roughly four fifths seen once. The sequences come from CD4+ or CD8+ T cells sorted from blood, collected in a trial of the OX40 agonist ivuxolimab. These receptor sequences come from an adult with an advanced solid tumor such as melanoma, head and neck, liver or kidney cancer. Both conserved end residues are part of each CDR3. Each record gives: J gene, clone size, V gene, CDR3 protein. Clone size appears in some rows only: once, few, many, or a class for an expanded clone.

j_call: TRBJ2-1
clone_size: few
v_call: TRBV15
cdr3_aa: CATSRKSPYNEQFF

j_call: TRBJ1-2
clone_size: once
v_call: TRBV4-1
cdr3_aa: CASSQFGPSPYGYTF

j_call: TRBJ1-2
clone_size: NA
v_call: TRBV25-1
cdr3_aa: CASSLSGMRYTF

j_call: TRBJ1-1
clone_size: NA
v_call: TRBV5-4
cdr3_aa: CASSFDREGTEAFF

j_call: TRBJ2-3
clone_size: NA
v_call: TRBV11-2
cdr3_aa: CASRTGLDTDTQYF

j_call: TRBJ2-6
clone_size: few
v_call: TRBV7-2
cdr3_aa: CASSLLLPGANVLTF

j_call: TRBJ1-1
clone_size: NA
v_call: TRBV10-2
cdr3_aa: CASGASEGEAFF

j_call: TRBJ2-6
clone_size: NA
v_call: TRBV7-2
cdr3_aa: CASSPGGALSGANVLTF

j_call: TRBJ2-2
clone_size: NA
v_call: TRBV20-1
cdr3_aa: CSARTGGELFF

j_call: TRBJ2-7
clone_size: NA
v_call: TRBV5-1
cdr3_aa: CASSYSGTGIYEQYF

j_call: TRBJ1-5
clone_size: once
v_call: TRBV6-5
cdr3_aa: CASSQLMGSNQPQHF

j_call: TRBJ2-2
clone_size: NA
v_call: TRBV4-1
cdr3_aa: CASSQEGWGANTGELFF

j_call: TRBJ2-7
clone_size: NA
v_call: TRBV21-1
cdr3_aa: CASSGRQGAHLISYEQYF

j_call: TRBJ1-3
clone_size: once
v_call: TRBV5-4
cdr3_aa: CASSPGGAGNTIYF

j_call: TRBJ1-1
clone_size: NA
v_call: TRBV29-1
cdr3_aa: CSFDPVGTEAFF

j_call: TRBJ1-1
clone_size: once
v_call: TRBV28
cdr3_aa: CASSSGAGRTEAFF

j_call: TRBJ2-7
clone_size: NA
v_call: TRBV28
cdr3_aa: CASSLRYEQYF

j_call: TRBJ2-5
clone_size: NA
v_call: TRBV5-1
cdr3_aa: CASSLEQGGETQYF

j_call: TRBJ2-3
clone_size: NA
v_call: TRBV6-1
cdr3_aa: CASRDVSTDTQYF

j_call: TRBJ2-7
clone_size: NA
v_call: TRBV11-3
cdr3_aa: CASSPPDREGEQYF

j_call: TRBJ1-1
clone_size: NA
v_call: TRBV28
cdr3_aa: CASSLRRGARDTEAFF

j_call: TRBJ2-1
clone_size: few
v_call: TRBV2
cdr3_aa: CASSLASYNEQFF